This is a list of T cell receptor beta chains from one sample in a study of response to subunit inactivated influenza vaccine. TCRdb analysed the RT-PCR reads with MiXCR anew, one entry per CDR3 protein. Of 500,000 to 600,000 distinct CDR3 sequences in the sample, 15% to 20% are singletons; the top ten hold approximately 3%. The sample here was CD4+ T cells sorted from PBMCs, taken 23 months after vaccination. These receptors all come from a man between 50 and 75 years old who received an inactivated influenza vaccine. CDR3s include the opening cysteine and the closing phenylalanine or tryptophan. Fields, in order: CDR3 DNA, CDR3 protein, V gene, J gene, D gene, CDR3 length, clone size. D genes are given only for firm matches. Size values are once, few and many counts, or a class for expanded clones, and some rows have none.

cdr3_nt: TGCGCCAGCAGCTTGGCCAACTATATGGAGACCCAGTACTTC; cdr3_aa: CASSLANYMETQYF; v_call: TRBV5-1; j_call: TRBJ2-5; d_call: NA; cdr3_length: 14; clone_size: many
cdr3_nt: TGTGCCAGCAGCTTTCAGGGTGGCGAGCAGTACTTC; cdr3_aa: CASSFQGGEQYF; v_call: TRBV7-2; j_call: TRBJ2-7; d_call: NA; cdr3_length: 12; clone_size: NA
cdr3_nt: TGTGCCAGCAGCTTAGGGCCAGCTACGCAGTATTTT; cdr3_aa: CASSLGPATQYF; v_call: TRBV7-2; j_call: TRBJ2-3; d_call: NA; cdr3_length: 12; clone_size: NA
cdr3_nt: TGTGCCAGCAGTTTCGCCGGGAGCCCCTACAATGAGCAGTTCTTC; cdr3_aa: CASSFAGSPYNEQFF; v_call: TRBV28; j_call: TRBJ2-1; d_call: NA; cdr3_length: 15; clone_size: many
cdr3_nt: TGTGCCTCGAGGACAGACCTAGTTAGCCAGCAGTTCTTC; cdr3_aa: CASRTDLVSQQFF; v_call: TRBV6-1; j_call: TRBJ2-1; d_call: NA; cdr3_length: 13; clone_size: many
cdr3_nt: TGCAGCGCGGTGAGACTAGCGAATGAGCAGTTCTTC; cdr3_aa: CSAVRLANEQFF; v_call: TRBV29-1; j_call: TRBJ2-1; d_call: TRBD2; cdr3_length: 12; clone_size: NA
cdr3_nt: TGTGCCAGCAGTCTTCCAAGCGGGAGTAAACGGCGGTACTTC; cdr3_aa: CASSLPSGSKRRYF; v_call: TRBV6-2/TRBV6-3; j_call: TRBJ2-7; d_call: TRBD2; cdr3_length: 14; clone_size: few
cdr3_nt: TGTGCCAGTAGCACCGGGACAGGGGGCCTTCAGCCCCAGCATTTT; cdr3_aa: CASSTGTGGLQPQHF; v_call: TRBV19; j_call: TRBJ1-5; d_call: TRBD1; cdr3_length: 15; clone_size: NA
cdr3_nt: TGTGCCAGCAGCGTTCGGGCCAATGAAGCTTTCTTT; cdr3_aa: CASSVRANEAFF; v_call: TRBV2; j_call: TRBJ1-1; d_call: NA; cdr3_length: 12; clone_size: NA
cdr3_nt: TGTGCCAGCGTTGAGGGGAGGACAGGCTCCTACAATGAGCAGTTCTTC; cdr3_aa: CASVEGRTGSYNEQFF; v_call: TRBV2; j_call: TRBJ2-1; d_call: NA; cdr3_length: 16; clone_size: NA
cdr3_nt: TGTGCCAGCAGTACGACAGGGGTGCGGGAAAAACTGTTTTTT; cdr3_aa: CASSTTGVREKLFF; v_call: TRBV12-3/TRBV12-4; j_call: TRBJ1-4; d_call: TRBD1; cdr3_length: 14; clone_size: few
cdr3_nt: TGTGCCAGCCAGCTAGCGGGGGGAACCTACGAGCAGTACTTC; cdr3_aa: CASQLAGGTYEQYF; v_call: TRBV6-1; j_call: TRBJ2-7; d_call: TRBD2; cdr3_length: 14; clone_size: few
cdr3_nt: TGCAGCGTTGAAGTAATTAGCGGGATTTTGAACATTCAGTACTTC; cdr3_aa: CSVEVISGILNIQYF; v_call: TRBV29-1; j_call: TRBJ2-4; d_call: TRBD2; cdr3_length: 15; clone_size: NA
cdr3_nt: TGTGCCAGCAGTTTACAGGGACAGGGACACACCGGGGAGCTGTTTTTT; cdr3_aa: CASSLQGQGHTGELFF; v_call: TRBV6-5; j_call: TRBJ2-2; d_call: TRBD1; cdr3_length: 16; clone_size: NA
cdr3_nt: TGTGCCAGCAGTTTAGCGGCTGGGTTGACAAAAAACATTCAGTACTTC; cdr3_aa: CASSLAAGLTKNIQYF; v_call: TRBV12-3/TRBV12-4; j_call: TRBJ2-4; d_call: NA; cdr3_length: 16; clone_size: few
cdr3_nt: TGTGCCAGCAGTTGGGGGACATGGAGCAATCAGCCCCAGCATTTT; cdr3_aa: CASSWGTWSNQPQHF; v_call: TRBV28; j_call: TRBJ1-5; d_call: NA; cdr3_length: 15; clone_size: NA
cdr3_nt: TGTGCCAGCAGATTGGACAGCCAACAGCAGTACTTC; cdr3_aa: CASRLDSQQQYF; v_call: TRBV7-9; j_call: TRBJ2-7; d_call: NA; cdr3_length: 12; clone_size: few
cdr3_nt: TGTGCCAGCAGTCCTCCCGGGACAGGGAACATTCAGTACTTC; cdr3_aa: CASSPPGTGNIQYF; v_call: TRBV28; j_call: TRBJ2-4; d_call: TRBD1; cdr3_length: 14; clone_size: few
cdr3_nt: TGTGCCAGCAGCTTACTAGGGGGGGCCAACGTCCTGACTTTC; cdr3_aa: CASSLLGGANVLTF; v_call: TRBV7-2; j_call: TRBJ2-6; d_call: NA; cdr3_length: 14; clone_size: NA
cdr3_nt: TGCTGTGCTAGGGGCCAGACTAGCGGCAGAAGCACAGATACGCAGTATTTT; cdr3_aa: CCARGQTSGRSTDTQYF; v_call: TRBV20-1; j_call: TRBJ2-3; d_call: TRBD2; cdr3_length: 17; clone_size: NA
cdr3_nt: TGTGCCAGCCAACCAGGGGCCGGGCACTATGGCTACACCTTC; cdr3_aa: CASQPGAGHYGYTF; v_call: TRBV3-1; j_call: TRBJ1-2; d_call: NA; cdr3_length: 14; clone_size: NA
cdr3_nt: TGTGCCAGCAGCACCCGGGACCTCTCACCCCTCCACTTT; cdr3_aa: CASSTRDLSPLHF; v_call: TRBV7-2; j_call: TRBJ1-6; d_call: NA; cdr3_length: 13; clone_size: few
cdr3_nt: TGTGCCAGCCAGAACACTAGCCGGGGCATAAATCTCCAGTACTTC; cdr3_aa: CASQNTSRGINLQYF; v_call: TRBV6-2/TRBV6-3; j_call: TRBJ2-7; d_call: NA; cdr3_length: 15; clone_size: NA
cdr3_nt: TGTGCCAGCAGCCCATGGACAGGGATAGATGGAAACACCATATATTTT; cdr3_aa: CASSPWTGIDGNTIYF; v_call: TRBV12-3/TRBV12-4; j_call: TRBJ1-3; d_call: TRBD1; cdr3_length: 16; clone_size: NA
cdr3_nt: TGTGCCAGCACCCAAGACACCGCCAGGAAAGCTTTCTTT; cdr3_aa: CASTQDTARKAFF; v_call: TRBV6-1; j_call: TRBJ1-1; d_call: NA; cdr3_length: 13; clone_size: few
cdr3_nt: TGTGCCACCGCCAGCGGGAGTTTCAATGAGCAGTTCTTC; cdr3_aa: CATASGSFNEQFF; v_call: TRBV3-1; j_call: TRBJ2-1; d_call: TRBD2; cdr3_length: 13; clone_size: NA
cdr3_nt: TGCGCCAGCAGCTTGGAGGCCTGGGAAATTACAGATACGCAGTATTTT; cdr3_aa: CASSLEAWEITDTQYF; v_call: TRBV5-1; j_call: TRBJ2-3; d_call: NA; cdr3_length: 16; clone_size: NA
cdr3_nt: TGTGCCAGCAGTGATACCGGGACTAGATCCGGGGAGCTGTTTTTT; cdr3_aa: CASSDTGTRSGELFF; v_call: TRBV3-1; j_call: TRBJ2-2; d_call: TRBD2; cdr3_length: 15; clone_size: few
cdr3_nt: TGTGCCAGCAGCAAAGGTGGCTCAAGCCCCGAGCAGTACTTC; cdr3_aa: CASSKGGSSPEQYF; v_call: TRBV12-3/TRBV12-4; j_call: TRBJ2-7; d_call: NA; cdr3_length: 14; clone_size: NA
cdr3_nt: TGCGCCAGCAGCTTGGGCAGGGACTTCACAGATACGCAGTATTTT; cdr3_aa: CASSLGRDFTDTQYF; v_call: TRBV5-1; j_call: TRBJ2-3; d_call: NA; cdr3_length: 15; clone_size: NA
cdr3_nt: TGTGCCAGCAGCTTGGCGGATAATTCACCCCTCCACTTT; cdr3_aa: CASSLADNSPLHF; v_call: TRBV7-9; j_call: TRBJ1-6; d_call: NA; cdr3_length: 13; clone_size: many
cdr3_nt: TGCGCCAGCAGCCCCGACCCCGGGGTGAGCTCCTACAATGAGCAGTTCTTC; cdr3_aa: CASSPDPGVSSYNEQFF; v_call: TRBV4-3; j_call: TRBJ2-1; d_call: NA; cdr3_length: 17; clone_size: NA
cdr3_nt: TGTGCCAGCAGCTTGGTGGGGAGTGGGGAGCAGTTCTTC; cdr3_aa: CASSLVGSGEQFF; v_call: TRBV5-6; j_call: TRBJ2-1; d_call: NA; cdr3_length: 13; clone_size: NA
cdr3_nt: TGTGCCAGCCGAATTAATCCGGGCGGGCCAGAGACCCAGTACTTC; cdr3_aa: CASRINPGGPETQYF; v_call: TRBV12-3/TRBV12-4; j_call: TRBJ2-5; d_call: NA; cdr3_length: 15; clone_size: NA
cdr3_nt: TGTGCCAGCAGTTTTGGACAGGGGAACAATGAGCAGTTCTTC; cdr3_aa: CASSFGQGNNEQFF; v_call: TRBV12-3/TRBV12-4; j_call: TRBJ2-1; d_call: TRBD1; cdr3_length: 14; clone_size: few
cdr3_nt: TGTGCCAGCAGCACCATAACTAGCGGGAGAACAGATACGCAGTATTTT; cdr3_aa: CASSTITSGRTDTQYF; v_call: TRBV7-9; j_call: TRBJ2-3; d_call: TRBD2; cdr3_length: 16; clone_size: NA
cdr3_nt: TGTGCCAGCAGCTTACGAACCTACACCCTAGATACGCAGTATTTT; cdr3_aa: CASSLRTYTLDTQYF; v_call: TRBV11-2; j_call: TRBJ2-3; d_call: NA; cdr3_length: 15; clone_size: NA
cdr3_nt: TGTGCCACCAGCAGACAGGGTGGGACAGATACGCAGTATTTT; cdr3_aa: CATSRQGGTDTQYF; v_call: TRBV24-1; j_call: TRBJ2-3; d_call: TRBD1; cdr3_length: 14; clone_size: few
cdr3_nt: TGCGCCAGCAGCCTACAAGGGGGACAGGAAGCTTTCTTT; cdr3_aa: CASSLQGGQEAFF; v_call: TRBV4-1; j_call: TRBJ1-1; d_call: TRBD1; cdr3_length: 13; clone_size: NA
cdr3_nt: TGTGCCACCAGCAGAGATCAGGGGAGGGAAGCTTTCTTT; cdr3_aa: CATSRDQGREAFF; v_call: TRBV15; j_call: TRBJ1-1; d_call: NA; cdr3_length: 13; clone_size: NA
cdr3_nt: TGTGCCAGCACATTTCTGAAGTCTGAAGCTTTCTTT; cdr3_aa: CASTFLKSEAFF; v_call: TRBV7-2; j_call: TRBJ1-1; d_call: NA; cdr3_length: 12; clone_size: NA
cdr3_nt: TGCGCCAGCAGCCAAGATACAGGCCATTGGGGGTTCTTC; cdr3_aa: CASSQDTGHWGFF; v_call: TRBV4-3; j_call: TRBJ2-1; d_call: NA; cdr3_length: 13; clone_size: few
cdr3_nt: TGTGCCAGCAGCTTACAGCGGGAGGAGACCCAGTACTTC; cdr3_aa: CASSLQREETQYF; v_call: TRBV7-3; j_call: TRBJ2-5; d_call: TRBD2; cdr3_length: 13; clone_size: many
cdr3_nt: TGCGCCAGCAGCCAGGGGAAGGACAGGGGAGACCCCCTCCACTTT; cdr3_aa: CASSQGKDRGDPLHF; v_call: TRBV4-1; j_call: TRBJ1-6; d_call: TRBD1; cdr3_length: 15; clone_size: many
cdr3_nt: TGTGCCAGCAGCTTAGCGGCTTTGACTAGCGGGGGTGAGACCCAGTACTTC; cdr3_aa: CASSLAALTSGGETQYF; v_call: TRBV7-2; j_call: TRBJ2-5; d_call: TRBD2; cdr3_length: 17; clone_size: few
cdr3_nt: TGTGCCAGCTCACCACCCAGGGCGAACACCGGGGAGCTGTTTTTT; cdr3_aa: CASSPPRANTGELFF; v_call: TRBV18; j_call: TRBJ2-2; d_call: NA; cdr3_length: 15; clone_size: few
cdr3_nt: TGTGCCAGCGGTGGGGCGATGGGGATCACGAGCGAGCAGTACTTC; cdr3_aa: CASGGAMGITSEQYF; v_call: TRBV6-1; j_call: TRBJ2-7; d_call: NA; cdr3_length: 15; clone_size: few
cdr3_nt: TGTGCCAGCAGCCAATCCGGACTAGCGGGGGCCTACAATGAGCAGTTCTTC; cdr3_aa: CASSQSGLAGAYNEQFF; v_call: TRBV3-1; j_call: TRBJ2-1; d_call: TRBD2; cdr3_length: 17; clone_size: many
cdr3_nt: TGTGCCAGCAGCTTAGTCAACTCCTACGAGCAGTACTTC; cdr3_aa: CASSLVNSYEQYF; v_call: TRBV7-9; j_call: TRBJ2-7; d_call: NA; cdr3_length: 13; clone_size: NA
cdr3_nt: TGTGCCAACCGAGACAGGGAGGTCACAGATACGCAGTATTTT; cdr3_aa: CANRDREVTDTQYF; v_call: TRBV2; j_call: TRBJ2-3; d_call: NA; cdr3_length: 14; clone_size: NA
cdr3_nt: TGCAGTGCTAGAGAGGACTACCGGGGCAGGCCGAGCAATTCACCCCTCCACTTT; cdr3_aa: CSAREDYRGRPSNSPLHF; v_call: TRBV20-1; j_call: TRBJ1-6; d_call: NA; cdr3_length: 18; clone_size: NA